The rows below give T cell receptor beta chains drawn from one sample of a study of blood T cells in healthy people across ages. Using its own MiXCR run on the 5' RACE reads, TCRdb lists one record per CDR3 protein. Of about 1.4 million distinct CDR3 sequences listed, approximately 63% are singletons. The sequencing input was blood. Receptor source: a man between 18 and 29 years old in good health. Each CDR3 is given with its conserved first and last residue. A D gene is named only where the DNA matches it firmly. A clone size is listed for some rows: how often the clone was seen (once, few, many), or a class if it is expanded.

v_gene,len,d_gene,abundance,j_gene,CDR3nt,CDR3aa
TRBV28,17,TRBD2,-,TRBJ2-3,TGTGCCAGCAGTATCCTGACTAGCGGGAGGACCACAGATACGCAGTATTTT,CASSILTSGRTTDTQYF
TRBV7-9,16,-,-,TRBJ2-5,TGTGCCAGCAGCTCGCAAGGGCGGCAGGGTGGCGAGACCCAGTACTTC,CASSSQGRQGGETQYF
TRBV29-1,13,-,few,TRBJ2-7,TGCAGCGTTGAAGCAGAAAGACCTTCCGAGCAGTACTTC,CSVEAERPSEQYF
TRBV4-1,18,TRBD2,once,TRBJ2-2,TGCGCCAGCAGCCTAGGACTAGCGGGAGCAATGTACACCGGGGAGCTGTTTTTT,CASSLGLAGAMYTGELFF
TRBV20-1,13,-,-,TRBJ2-4,TGCAGTGCTAGCCGAGTAGCCAAAAACATTCAGTACTTC,CSASRVAKNIQYF
TRBV2,14,-,-,TRBJ1-1,TGTGCCAGCAGTGTGGAGGGAGCTCACACTGAAGCTTTCTTT,CASSVEGAHTEAFF
TRBV6-5,15,-,-,TRBJ2-5,TGTGCCAGCAGCATCGCCAGTGGGCCGTTAGAGACCCAGTACTTC,CASSIASGPLETQYF
TRBV28,13,-,few,TRBJ2-3,TGTGCCAGCAGTTTCCCCCAGCGGCATACGCAGTATTTT,CASSFPQRHTQYF
TRBV7-9,12,-,-,TRBJ1-2,TGTGCCAGCAGCCCTGTAGGCCATGGCTACACCTTC,CASSPVGHGYTF
TRBV3-1,16,TRBD2,-,TRBJ2-5,TGTGCCAGCAGCCATAAAGCTAGCGGGGGATGGGAGACCCAGTACTTC,CASSHKASGGWETQYF
TRBV27,14,-,-,TRBJ2-5,TGTGCCAGCAGTTCATCGGGGGACCAAGAGACCCAGTACTTC,CASSSSGDQETQYF
TRBV6-1,17,-,-,TRBJ2-1,TGTGCCAGCAGTGAAGGGAGTAGTGGTTGGACCCTCAATGAGCAGTTCTTC,CASSEGSSGWTLNEQFF
TRBV4-1,14,-,-,TRBJ2-6,TGCGCCAGCAGCCAAGGAGAGGGGGCCAACGTCCTGACTTTC,CASSQGEGANVLTF
TRBV15,14,-,-,TRBJ2-7,TGTGCCACCAGCGAGGGGGACGGAACCTACGAGCAGTACTTC,CATSEGDGTYEQYF
TRBV7-8,17,-,-,TRBJ2-1,TGTGCCAGCAGCTTAGCGACGGCTGATAGCTCCTACAATGAGCAGTTCTTC,CASSLATADSSYNEQFF
TRBV3-1,14,-,-,TRBJ2-7,TGTGCCAGCACGACAACCGGGACAACCTACGAGCAGTACTTC,CASTTTGTTYEQYF
TRBV6-6,14,-,few,TRBJ2-7,TGTGCCAGCACCCCACAGGGATCAGGCTACGAGCAGTACTTC,CASTPQGSGYEQYF
TRBV9,21,TRBD1,once,TRBJ2-3,TGTGCCAGCAGCGCAGAGACCCTGAGAGCCGGGACAGGGCTTTTCACAGATACGCAGTATTTT,CASSAETLRAGTGLFTDTQYF
TRBV20-1,17,-,-,TRBJ1-2,TGCAGTGCTAGAGATCAGGAACAGCCAATAGGGGACTATGGCTACACCTTC,CSARDQEQPIGDYGYTF
TRBV6-2/TRBV6-3,11,-,-,TRBJ2-3,TGTGCCAACAGCCCGGGATATACGCAGTATTTT,CANSPGYTQYF
TRBV6-6,14,-,-,TRBJ2-7,TGTGCCAGCAGCGGACATCTACTCTCCTACGAGCAGTACTTC,CASSGHLLSYEQYF
TRBV4-1,15,TRBD1,-,TRBJ2-1,TGCGCCAGCAGCCAAGGACAGGGGGCTTTCAATGAGCAGTTCTTC,CASSQGQGAFNEQFF
TRBV20-1,13,-,-,TRBJ1-4,TGCAGTGTCCTGAGGGGCGGACAGGAAAAACTGTTTTTT,CSVLRGGQEKLFF
TRBV12-3/TRBV12-4,15,TRBD1,-,TRBJ2-5,TGTGCCAGCAGCCCGGGACAGGGGGCCCAAGAGACCCAGTACTTC,CASSPGQGAQETQYF
TRBV4-1,17,TRBD1,-,TRBJ2-1,TGCGCCAGCAGCCAAGAAGAAGGGGACAGGGGGTACAATGAGCAGTTCTTC,CASSQEEGDRGYNEQFF
TRBV6-1,15,-,-,TRBJ2-7,TGTGCCAGCAGTGACCGGGGCCAGAGCTCCTACGAGCAGTACTTC,CASSDRGQSSYEQYF
TRBV4-3,16,-,-,TRBJ1-1,TGCGCCGGCAGCCCCCAGGGGCTAGACCTGAACACTGAAGCTTTCTTT,CAGSPQGLDLNTEAFF
TRBV13,15,TRBD1,few,TRBJ1-2,TGTGCCAGCAGCCCTCGGACAGGCGTCTACTATGGCTACACCTTC,CASSPRTGVYYGYTF
TRBV14,16,-,few,TRBJ1-2,TGTGCCAGCAGCCAAGCACAGGGTGAAGCTAACTATGGCTACACCTTC,CASSQAQGEANYGYTF
TRBV12-5,16,TRBD1,-,TRBJ2-7,TGTGCTAGTGGTTTGCCTGGGACAGGGGTCCACTACGAGCAGTACTTC,CASGLPGTGVHYEQYF
TRBV29-1,12,-,-,TRBJ2-6,TGCAGCGCAGACTCTGGGGCCAACGTCCTGACTTTC,CSADSGANVLTF
TRBV4-1,15,TRBD1,few,TRBJ2-5,TGCGCCAGCAGCCAAGAGGGGACAGGGTCAGAGACCCAGTACTTC,CASSQEGTGSETQYF
TRBV6-1,13,-,-,TRBJ2-1,TGTGCCAGCAGGCCGGGACACGCCAATGAGCAGTTCTTC,CASRPGHANEQFF
TRBV29-1,11,TRBD1,few,TRBJ2-3,TGCAGCGGGGCAGGGGGAGATACGCAGTATTTT,CSGAGGDTQYF
TRBV7-4,19,TRBD1,-,TRBJ2-5,TGTGCCAGCAGCCCCGGGACAGGGGGTTTGAGTAACGGTCAAGAGACCCAGTACTTC,CASSPGTGGLSNGQETQYF
TRBV7-6,14,TRBD2,-,TRBJ2-5,TGTGCCAGCAGCCCTCGCGGGGGGCGACAGACCCAGTACTTC,CASSPRGGRQTQYF